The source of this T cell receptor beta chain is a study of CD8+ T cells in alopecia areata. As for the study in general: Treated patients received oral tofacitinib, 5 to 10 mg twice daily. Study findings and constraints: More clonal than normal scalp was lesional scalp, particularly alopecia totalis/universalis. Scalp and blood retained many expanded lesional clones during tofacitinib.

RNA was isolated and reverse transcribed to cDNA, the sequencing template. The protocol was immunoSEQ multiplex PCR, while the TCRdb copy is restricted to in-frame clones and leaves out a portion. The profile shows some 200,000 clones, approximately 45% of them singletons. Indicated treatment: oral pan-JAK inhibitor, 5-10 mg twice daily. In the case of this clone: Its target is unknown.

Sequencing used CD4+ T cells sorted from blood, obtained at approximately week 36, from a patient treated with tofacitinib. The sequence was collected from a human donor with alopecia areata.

CDR3 in amino acids: CASSLVSGGANVLTF. The DNA of the CDR3 is TGTGCCAGCAGCTTGGTCTCAGGTGGGGCCAACGTCCTGACTTTC. This sequence joins TRBV5-8 and TRBJ2-6; the D is unclear. This CDR3 is 15 amino acids long. Trimming removed 0 bases from V and 3 bases from J, with 7 bases in between. CDR1 is SGHTS, CDR2 YDEGEE, per germline. Using reference TRBV5-8 and TRBJ2-6 for the parts outside the CDR3, the full variable domain is EAGVTQSPTHLIKTRGQQATLRCSPISGHTSVYWYQQALGLGLQFLLWYDEGEERNRGNFPPRFSGRQFPNYSSELNVNALELEDSALYLCASSLVSGGANVLTFGAGSRLTVL.